This TCR beta chain was sequenced for a study of graft-versus-host responses after intestinal transplantation. Overall study: Anti-thymocyte globulin was used for induction in all recipients, who then took tacrolimus and steroids for approximately 3 years. Study-wide results and caveats: Across patients carrying graft-donor T cell macrochimerism, allografts held high graft-versus-host to host-versus-graft clonal ratios. Maximum circulating GvH clone levels tracked with early post-transplant HvG decreases. Recipient-marrow GvH clones were detected, some having first appeared in ileum or blood.

The CDR3 is 14 amino acids. Germline lookup yields CDR1 MNHEY and CDR2 SMNVEV (reference sequence). V lost 6 bases and J lost 3; bases outside the gene matches: 4. Worth noting for this clone: No antigen is known for it.

The data were produced by immunoSEQ multiplex PCR, yet TCRdb's version contains in-frame clones alone and is incomplete. The sample contains 80,000 to 95,000 clones, about 93% of which appear only once. Sequenced here: unstimulated CD8+ T cells sorted from spleen or lymph node cells, sampled before intestinal transplant. This TCR came from a human donor who received an intestinal transplant. The V call is TRBV27, the J call TRBJ2-5; TRBD2 matches 10 bases. In DNA, the CDR3 is TGTGCCAGCAGAGGAGGACTAGCGGAAGAGACCCAGTACTTC. Amino acids: CASRGGLAEETQYF.